The 26 T cell receptor beta chains given below trace back to one sample, sequenced in a study of cytomegalovirus exposure and HLA in healthy donors (dated 2017 in TCRdb). The protocol used for the library was the immunoSEQ multiplex PCR assay. For the multiplex PCR, a mixture combining 60 forward primers for TCR Vbeta segments and 13 reverse primers for TCR Jbeta segments was used. The table was pulled from immuneACCESS by TCRdb, which kept in-frame rearrangements only. Such tables lose some clones; where checked, under half of the loss comes from unresolved V genes, and the rest has no known cause. The sample includes around 130,000 clones, with about 72% observed a single time. The ten largest clones take up around 1.6% of the sample. Input material: PBMCs. The receptors come from a man aged 30 to 39 in good health and CMV-seropositive.

This chain links TRBV6-1 with TRBJ2-7; D might be TRBD2 (5 bases). Germline assignment: CDR1 MNHNS and CDR2 SASEGT. Trimming took 3 bases from V and 3 from J, leaving 9 bases between them. CDR3 length: 13 amino acids. The CDR3 DNA follows: TGTGCCAGCAGTGAGAGGGCCCACTACGAGCAGTACTTC. Protein: CASSERAHYEQYF.

As DNA, the CDR3 is TGTGCCAGCAGCTCCGGGACAGGGGGCCCCTACAATGAGCAGTTCTTC. Its protein product is CASSSGTGGPYNEQFF. V and J are TRBV5-4 and TRBJ2-1, with 12 bases aligning to TRBD1. Germline V gene sequence: CDR1 SGHNT, CDR2 YYREEE (reference sequence). The CDR3 runs to 16 residues. V lost 3 bases and J lost 2; bases outside the gene matches: 3.

This clone came up once. The rearrangement joins TRBV9 to TRBJ1-2; D call uncertain. Trimming pared 3 bases from V and 5 bases from J, leaving 11 bases between. CDR1 and CDR2 from the germline V gene are SGDLS and YYNGEE. CDR3 size: 13 residues. The CDR3 DNA sequence: TGTGCCAGCAGCGCCGACATTAGATATGGCTACACCTTC. This sequence encodes CASSADIRYGYTF.

The V gene is TRBV12-5, the J gene TRBJ2-2; a possible D gene is TRBD1 (7 bases). The CDR3 sequence is 17 residues long. V shed 2 bases and J shed 1 base, with 14 bases lying between them. Germline V gene lookup returns CDR1 LGHNT and CDR2 FRNRAP. CDR3 in amino acids: CASGLKGAGLNTGELFF. In nucleotides, the CDR3 is TGTGCTAGTGGTTTGAAGGGGGCGGGACTGAACACCGGGGAGCTGTTTTTT.

The V and J genes are TRBV10-1 and TRBJ2-3; 7 positions match TRBD1. The ends lost 2 bases at V and 1 base at J; junction bases unmatched: 0. Germline-derived CDR1 and CDR2 are WNHNN and SYGVQD (reference sequence). This CDR3 region has 14 residues. The CDR3 spells CASSEGTGTDTQYF. The CDR3 DNA is TGCGCCAGCAGTGAGGGGACAGGCACAGATACGCAGTATTTT.

This clone was seen once. The chain is built from TRBV4-3 and TRBJ2-1, with 15 positions matching TRBD2. The V gene end was trimmed by 4 bases and the J gene end by 7 bases; junction bases not matched to a gene: 5. The CDR3 contains 16 residues. Germline CDR1 reads LGHNA; CDR2 reads YSLEER. CDR3 in amino acids: CASSLGLAGGLNEQFF. DNA for the CDR3: TGCGCCAGCAGCCTGGGACTAGCGGGAGGTTTGAATGAGCAGTTCTTC.

This chain connects TRBV7-9 to TRBJ2-7; 11 bases map to TRBD2. J was trimmed by 6 bases and V by 0 bases; bases with no gene match: 10. This CDR3 comprises 17 residues. Per the germline V gene, CDR1 is SEHNR and CDR2 is FQNEAQ (reference sequence). The CDR3 loop reads CASSLAARLAGGPEQYF. The CDR3 DNA is TGTGCCAGCAGCTTAGCAGCGCGGCTAGCGGGAGGCCCCGAGCAGTACTTC. The variable domain in full, completed from reference TRBV7-9 and TRBJ2-7, reads DTGVSQNPRHKITKRGQNVTFRCDPISEHNRLYWYRQTLGQGPEFLTYFQNEAQLEKSRLLSDRFSAERPKGSFSTLEIQRTEQGDSAMYLCASSLAARLAGGPEQYFGPGTRLTVT.

This chain links TRBV9 with TRBJ1-6; 9 positions match TRBD1. CDR3 length equals 15 residues. The germline V gene has CDR1 SGDLS and CDR2 YYNGEE. J was trimmed by 8 bases and V by 4 bases; bases with no gene match: 7. The CDR3 coding sequence is TGTGCCAGCAGCCCCCGACAGGGGGTTTATTCACCCCTCCACTTT. Encoded protein: CASSPRQGVYSPLHF.

The rearrangement links TRBV27 to TRBJ1-5, with D possibly matching TRBD1 (5 bases). Germline CDR1 reads MNHEY; CDR2 reads SMNVEV (reference sequence). The CDR3 is made up of 15 amino acids. Trimming took off 5 bases at V and 3 bases at J, with 14 bases between the two ends. CDR3 nucleotide sequence: TGTGCCAGCAGTCGCAACACAGGCCACAATCAGCCCCAGCATTTT. It yields the protein CASSRNTGHNQPQHF.

This sequence joins TRBV4-3 and TRBJ2-3; 10 bases map to TRBD1. Germline values: CDR1 LGHNA, CDR2 YSLEER. The CDR3 has 16 amino acids. Losses at the gene ends were 4 bases for V and 2 bases for J; bases not matched to a gene: 6. The DNA of the CDR3 is TGCGCCAGCAGCCCCCGGACAGGGGGGACCACAGATACGCAGTATTTT. This codes for CASSPRTGGTTDTQYF.

This clone was found a few times. This chain links TRBV28 with TRBJ2-1, with D maybe TRBD2 (6 bases). The germline gives CDR1 MDHEN, CDR2 SYDVKM. The length of the CDR3 is 14 residues. V dropped 6 bases and J dropped 11 bases, with 20 bases sitting between them. Here the CDR3 DNA reads TGTGCCAGCAGCCCCCTAGTATCGACTAGGCAGCAGTTCTTC. This codes for CASSPLVSTRQQFF.

V gene TRBV7-9 combines with J gene TRBJ2-2, with D possibly being TRBD1 (6 bases). Germline V lookup: CDR1 SEHNR, CDR2 FQNEAQ (reference sequence). The CDR3 loop spans 13 amino acids. V lost 0 bases to trimming and J lost 9 bases, with 8 bases between them. The CDR3 DNA follows: TGTGCCAGCAGCTTAGCGGGGGCGAGGGAGCTGTTTTTT. Protein: CASSLAGARELFF. The full variable domain, with the rest looked up from reference TRBV7-9 and TRBJ2-2, is DTGVSQNPRHKITKRGQNVTFRCDPISEHNRLYWYRQTLGQGPEFLTYFQNEAQLEKSRLLSDRFSAERPKGSFSTLEIQRTEQGDSAMYLCASSLAGARELFFGEGSRLTVL.

The chain couples TRBV12-5 to TRBJ2-4; TRBD1 matches 10 bases. Germline V lookup: CDR1 LGHNT, CDR2 FRNRAP. The trim removed 1 base at V and 1 base at J, leaving 16 bases unmatched. The CDR3 extends over 21 amino acids. CDR3 residues: CASGLDQGDRGPKGAKNIQYF. In DNA, the CDR3 is TGTGCTAGTGGTTTGGACCAGGGGGACAGGGGTCCCAAGGGGGCCAAAAACATTCAGTACTTC. Together with reference TRBV12-5 and TRBJ2-4, the CDR3 gives the full variable domain: DARVTQTPRHKVTEMGQEVTMRCQPILGHNTVFWYRQTMMQGLELLAYFRNRAPLDDSGMPKDRFSAEMPDATLATLKIQPSEPRDSAVYFCASGLDQGDRGPKGAKNIQYFGAGTRLSVL.

The chain uses TRBV7-2 and TRBJ2-1; D is perhaps TRBD2 (7 bases). Germline V gives CDR1 SGHTA, CDR2 FQGNSA. V was clipped by 1 base and J by 4 bases, with 17 bases between them. CDR3 length equals 17 residues. CDR3 region: CASSLERRGLGYNEQFF. The CDR3 DNA follows: TGTGCCAGCAGCTTAGAGCGGCGGGGGCTGGGGTACAATGAGCAGTTCTTC.

The J gene is TRBJ2-1, the V gene TRBV5-8; a possible D gene is TRBD2 (6 bases). V lost 1 base and J 12 bases, leaving 23 bases between the germline ends. This CDR3 is 16 amino acids long. In germline, CDR1 is SGHTS, CDR2 YDEGEE. CDR3 sequence (DNA): TGTGCCAGCAGCTTGTATCGCGACTTCGAGGCCGGGGGGCAGTTCTTC. Translation gives CASSLYRDFEAGGQFF.

V usage is TRBV28 and J usage is TRBJ1-3; the D gene is possibly TRBD1 (6 bases). This CDR3 has 15 residues. V lost 6 bases, J lost 1 base, and 13 bases lay in between. The germline V gene encodes CDR1 MDHEN and CDR2 SYDVKM. The CDR3 sequence is CASSLAGASGNTIYF. The CDR3 region has the DNA TGTGCCAGCAGCCTCGCGGGGGCGTCTGGAAACACCATATATTTT. The variable domain in full, with the rest retrieved from reference TRBV28 and TRBJ1-3, is DVKVTQSSRYLVKRTGEKVFLECVQDMDHENMFWYRQDPGLGLRLIYFSYDVKMKEKGDIPEGYSVSREKKERFSLILESASTNQTSMYLCASSLAGASGNTIYFGEGSWLTVV.

The gene calls are TRBV18 and TRBJ2-7; 8 bases line up with TRBD2. This CDR3 spans 15 amino acids. V was pared by 3 bases and J by 7 bases, with 11 bases of the junction left unmatched. Germline V gene sequence: CDR1 KGHSH, CDR2 LQKENI. CDR3 sequence (DNA): TGTGCCAGCTCACCTTTAGGAAGCGGGAGTGGAGAGCAGTACTTC. Protein: CASSPLGSGSGEQYF.

This clone was observed a few times. The V gene is TRBV4-1, the J gene TRBJ2-1, with 7 bases aligning to TRBD2. Per germline, CDR1 MGHRA and CDR2 YSYEKL. The J segment lost 4 bases and the V segment lost 0 bases, leaving 3 bases of the junction unmatched. This CDR3 spans 15 amino acids. The CDR3 reads CASSQDGREYNEQFF. For the CDR3, the DNA is TGCGCCAGCAGCCAAGATGGGCGGGAGTACAATGAGCAGTTCTTC.

This clone was seen just once. The chain is built from TRBV7-8 and TRBJ2-1, with TRBD1 matching 8 bases. V lost 5 bases to trimming and J lost 3 bases; unmatched junction nucleotides: 6. CDR1 and CDR2 (germline): SGHVS, FQNEAQ. The CDR3 is made up of 15 amino acids. The DNA for the CDR3 is TGTGCCAGCAGCCCTCGACAGGGGCTCTACAATGAGCAGTTCTTC. Protein sequence: CASSPRQGLYNEQFF.

The rearrangement uses TRBV11-2 and TRBJ2-7, with 8 bases identical to TRBD2. J gave up 6 bases and V 4 bases, and 11 bases lay outside the gene matches. Germline lookup yields CDR1 SGHAT and CDR2 FQNNGV. The CDR3 runs to 15 residues. DNA of the CDR3: TGTGCCAGCAGCTGGGGACCGGGAGGGCCAGCCGAGCAGTACTTC. This encodes CASSWGPGGPAEQYF. Complete variable domain (other parts from reference TRBV11-2 and TRBJ2-7): EAGVAQSPRYKIIEKRQSVAFWCNPISGHATLYWYQQILGQGPKLLIQFQNNGVVDDSQLPKDRFSAERLKGVDSTLKIQPAKLEDSAVYLCASSWGPGGPAEQYFGPGTRLTVT.

A few counts support this clone. The V call is TRBV6-1, the J call TRBJ2-1, with 11 bases aligning to TRBD2. CDR1 is MNHNS, CDR2 SASEGT, per germline. The CDR3 has 16 amino acids. Trimming took 3 bases from V and 8 from J; bases not matched to a gene: 9. The CDR3 nucleotides are TGTGCCAGCAGTGATTCCGGACTAGCGGGTGGGGATGAGCAGTTCTTC. Encoded protein: CASSDSGLAGGDEQFF.

Comments on this clone: A read error may produce the germline difference seen at one junction end. The V call is TRBV7-9, the J call TRBJ2-3, with D uncertain. Germline CDR1 SEHNR, CDR2 FQNEAQ (reference sequence). The CDR3 is 19 residues long. For the CDR3, the DNA is TGTTCCAGCAGCTTATACCCCCCCCAATCTAAGTCGTATAGAGATACGCAGTATTTT. It yields the protein CSSSLYPPQSKSYRDTQYF.

The chain has TRBV7-2 and TRBJ2-3; 8 bases are a match to TRBD2. Germline CDR1 SGHTA, CDR2 FQGNSA. V dropped 5 bases and J dropped 1; count of bases not matched to a gene: 5. CDR3 length equals 15 residues. In DNA form, the CDR3 reads TGTGCCAGCAGCCTCGGGGGGGAGGGCACAGATACGCAGTATTTT. Its translation: CASSLGGEGTDTQYF.

This chain joins TRBV11-2 and TRBJ2-7; 7 bases agree with TRBD1. Germline CDR1 and CDR2: SGHAT and FQNNGV. Trimming cost V 4 bases and J 3 bases; bases outside gene matches: 6. CDR3 length: 14 amino acids. The CDR3 loop is CASSSPRDSYEQYF. The CDR3 DNA reads as TGTGCCAGCAGCTCCCCTCGGGACAGCTACGAGCAGTACTTC.

The chain recombines TRBV11-2 with TRBJ1-4, with TRBD1 as a possible D gene (5 bases). V lost 0 bases, J lost 11 bases, and 13 bases lay in between. The germline V gene encodes CDR1 SGHAT and CDR2 FQNNGV. The CDR3 has 14 amino acids. CDR3 sequence: CASSLDQGSAKLFF. CDR3 DNA: TGTGCCAGCAGCTTAGATCAGGGTTCGGCGAAACTGTTTTTT.

The V call is TRBV5-6, the J call TRBJ1-5; D remains unclear. There are 14 residues in the CDR3. Trimming removed 2 bases at V and 8 bases at J, with 14 bases between. Germline values: CDR1 SGHDT, CDR2 YYEEEE. The CDR3 protein is CASSFRAGWEPQHF. In DNA, the CDR3 is TGTGCCAGCAGCTTTCGCGCAGGCTGGGAGCCCCAGCATTTT.